This T cell receptor (beta chain) was identified in a study of cytomegalovirus exposure and HLA in healthy donors. Whole-study context: Earlier work reported 117 million unique TCR beta sequences from about 190 million T cells. Tens of millions of unique TCR sequences came from HLA-typed donors in an early release. Study results and limitations: There was a cluster of highly shared sequence variants that was likely a sequencing artifact. In vitro data verified three CMV-associated chains as specific for CMV antigens.

As for this clone: Its antigen is currently unknown.

The PCR ran on 60 Vbeta and 13 Jbeta primers. Measured with immunoSEQ multiplex PCR; TCRdb has only the in-frame clones, and not every one. The table has around 200,000 clones, approximately 86% seen once. Germline loops: CDR1 MNHNS, CDR2 SASEGT. The CDR3 runs to 15 residues. With 5 bases removed from V and 4 bases from J, the gap between germline ends came to 15 bases. This chain uses TRBV6-1 with TRBJ1-3; no definite D call. What was sequenced was PBMCs. The receptor's source is a woman in her 30s in good health and CMV-seronegative. For the CDR3, the DNA is TGTGCCAGCAGTCGATCTCTACCGGGAGGAAACACCATATATTTT. Its protein product is CASSRSLPGGNTIYF.